This T cell receptor (beta chain) was sequenced for a study of cytomegalovirus exposure and HLA in healthy donors. Study in general: A previous analysis identified 117 million unique TCR beta sequences derived from 180 million or so T cells.

Of note for this clone: Its antigen is currently unknown.

A multiplex PCR was run with 60 Vbeta primers and 13 Jbeta primers. Using immunoSEQ multiplex PCR, the repertoire was profiled, and TCRdb retains in-frame clones only, with some absent. The data hold 200,000 to 250,000 clones, with 75% to 85% observed a single time. Study-level results: In a later analysis, V- and J-gene trimming of beta chains associated with a DCLRE1C missense variant, replicated independently.

Between the trimmed V and J ends, which lost 5 bases and 3 bases, there was a span of 7 bases. The germline V gene has CDR1 MNHEY and CDR2 SVGAGI. The CDR3 is 13 residues long. Sequencing was performed on PBMCs. The TCR was taken from a woman in her fifties or sixties in good health and CMV-seropositive. The chain couples TRBV6-5 to TRBJ2-2, with D unclear. The CDR3 DNA reads as TGTGCCAGCAGTCAGGCCGACACCGGGGAGCTGTTTTTT. Amino acids: CASSQADTGELFF.